This TCR beta chain derives from a study of identical twins. The V gene lost 0 bases and the J gene lost 11 bases, with 5 bases spanning the gap. The CDR3 is 11 amino acids. Germline CDR1 reads MNHEY; CDR2 reads SVGAGI. A single record per CDR3 protein comes from TCRdb applying MiXCR to the 5' RACE reads. The sample lists some 560,000 distinct CDR3 sequences; roughly 9.5% were seen once. In addition, the sample was reused for a study of yellow fever vaccine responses in identical twins.

V gene TRBV6-5 combines with J gene TRBJ2-1; D might be TRBD1 (5 bases). The sequencing sample was made of PBMCs. The receptor was isolated from a woman between 18 and 29 years old in good health. The CDR3 DNA reads TGTGCCAGCAGTTACTCGGGGCAGCAGTTCTTC. This gives the protein CASSYSGQQFF.